This T cell receptor beta chain is from a study of shared clonotypes between healthy human individuals. Study as a whole: CD4 naive and memory got three plates each, CD8 naive two, CD8 memory one. Study results and caveats: The researchers took only blood, and tissue repertoires probably look different.

Germline V gives CDR1 SGHTS, CDR2 YDEGEE. The CDR3 has 14 residues. Trimming removed 4 bases at V and 5 bases at J, with 15 bases between. This clone was seen only once. As yet, its antigen is unknown. Deep-level settings were used for running the assay. The repertoire was sequenced with immunoSEQ multiplex PCR; TCRdb's copy has only in-frame clones and lacks some. The sample includes roughly 1.4 million clones, about 98.5% of them seen just once. The rearrangement links TRBV5-8 to TRBJ2-5; tentatively, D is TRBD2 (5 bases). Material for sequencing was naive CD4+ T cells sorted from blood. Subset in this sample: CD45RA+ positively selected. The sequence was collected from a man aged 25 to 45 in good health. CDR3 bases: TGTGCCAGCAGCCGCCGGACTTCGTATGAGACCCAGTACTTC. Amino acids: CASSRRTSYETQYF.